This TCR beta chain was observed in a study of cytomegalovirus exposure and HLA in healthy donors. This PCR relied on a set of 60 Vbeta primers and 13 Jbeta primers. TCRdb's copy holds only in-frame clones and misses some; the assay was immunoSEQ multiplex PCR. This table has roughly 100,000 clones, approximately 72% appearing once. The CDR3 loop spans 14 amino acids. V lost 6 bases and J 2 bases, leaving 14 bases between the germline ends. Germline V lookup: CDR1 LNHDA, CDR2 SQIVND (reference sequence). The sample comprised PBMCs. V gene TRBV19 combines with J gene TRBJ2-7; TRBD2 might be the D (5 bases). The sequence was obtained from a man younger than 40 in good health and CMV-seronegative. The CDR3: CASRTTRLAYEQYF. CDR3 DNA sequence: TGTGCCAGTAGGACCACTAGACTCGCCTACGAGCAGTACTTC.